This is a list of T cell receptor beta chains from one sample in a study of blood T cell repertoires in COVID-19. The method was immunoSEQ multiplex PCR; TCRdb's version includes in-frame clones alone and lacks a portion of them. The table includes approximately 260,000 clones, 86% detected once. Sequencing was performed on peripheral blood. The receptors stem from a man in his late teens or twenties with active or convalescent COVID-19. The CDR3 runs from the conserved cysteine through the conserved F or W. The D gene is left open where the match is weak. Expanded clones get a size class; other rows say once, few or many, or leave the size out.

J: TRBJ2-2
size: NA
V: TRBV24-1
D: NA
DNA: TGTGCCACCAGTGACCTGACAGTGACGAACACCGGGGAGCTGTTTTTT
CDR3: CATSDLTVTNTGELFF

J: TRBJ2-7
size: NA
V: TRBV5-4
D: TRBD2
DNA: TGTGCCAGCAGCCTAGTCCGGGGGGTCTCCTACGAGCAGTACTTC
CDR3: CASSLVRGVSYEQYF

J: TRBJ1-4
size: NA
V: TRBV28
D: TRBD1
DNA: TGTGCCAGCAGTTATGCCGGGACAGGTATAAAACTGTTTTTT
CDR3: CASSYAGTGIKLFF

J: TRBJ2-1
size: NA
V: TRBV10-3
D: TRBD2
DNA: TGTGCCACCGTGGGGACTAGCGGGTACAATGAGCAGTTCTTC
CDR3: CATVGTSGYNEQFF

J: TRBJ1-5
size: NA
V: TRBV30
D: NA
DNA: TGTGCCTGGAAAATACCCGGGACATCCCAATTGTGTCAGCCCCAGCATTTT
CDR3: CAWKIPGTSQLCQPQHF

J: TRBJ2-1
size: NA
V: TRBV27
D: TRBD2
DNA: TGTGCCAGCAGTTTGGTAGCGGGGGGGCCCAATGAGCAGTTCTTC
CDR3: CASSLVAGGPNEQFF

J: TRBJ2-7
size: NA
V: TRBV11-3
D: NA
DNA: TGTGCCAGCAGCTTAAAAAGCGCCGACTCCTACGAGCAGTACTTC
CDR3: CASSLKSADSYEQYF

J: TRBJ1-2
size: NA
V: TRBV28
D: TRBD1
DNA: TGTGCCAGCAGCTCCTCGGGGACAGGGGGCGGCTACACCTTC
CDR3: CASSSSGTGGGYTF

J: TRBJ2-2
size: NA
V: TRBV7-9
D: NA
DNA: TGCGTCGGACACCGTAACACCGGGGAGCTGTTTTTT
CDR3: CVGHRNTGELFF

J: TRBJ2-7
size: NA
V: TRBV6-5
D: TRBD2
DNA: TGTGCCAGCTCTGACCGGGGACTAGCGACCTACGAGCAGTACTTC
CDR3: CASSDRGLATYEQYF

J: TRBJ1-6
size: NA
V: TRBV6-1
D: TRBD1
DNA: TGTGCCAGCAGTGAAGTGCAGGGGGCGGTTTCACCCCTCCACTTT
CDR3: CASSEVQGAVSPLHF

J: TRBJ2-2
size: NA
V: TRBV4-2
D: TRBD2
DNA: TGTGCCAGCAGCCTTCTAGCGGCCACCGGGGAGCTGTTTTTT
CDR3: CASSLLAATGELFF

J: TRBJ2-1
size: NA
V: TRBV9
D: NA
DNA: TGTGCCAGCAGCGTAACGAGGGAGGTCTCCCACAATGAGCAGTTCTTC
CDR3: CASSVTREVSHNEQFF

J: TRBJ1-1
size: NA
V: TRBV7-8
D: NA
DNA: TGTGCCAGCAGCTCCGATAGCACTGAAGCTTTCTTT
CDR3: CASSSDSTEAFF

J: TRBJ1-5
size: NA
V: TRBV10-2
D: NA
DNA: TGCGCCAGCACAGGACTGAGCAATCAGCCCCAGCATTTT
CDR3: CASTGLSNQPQHF

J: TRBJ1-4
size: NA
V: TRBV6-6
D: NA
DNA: TGTGCCAGCAGTTACATCAGGGGCGAAAATGAACTGTTTTTT
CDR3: CASSYIRGENELFF

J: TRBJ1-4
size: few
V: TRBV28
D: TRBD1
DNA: TGTGCCAGCAGCCTTGGACAGGGGAGAGCAACTAATGAAAAACTGTTTTTT
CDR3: CASSLGQGRATNEKLFF

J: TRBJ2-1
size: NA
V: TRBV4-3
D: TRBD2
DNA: TGCGCCAGCAGCCAAGATCGCGGGACTAGCTACAATGAGCAGTTCTTC
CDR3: CASSQDRGTSYNEQFF

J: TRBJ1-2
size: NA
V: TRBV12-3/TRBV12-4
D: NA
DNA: TGTGCCAGCAGTTTCCGAGGTGGCTACACCTTC
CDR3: CASSFRGGYTF

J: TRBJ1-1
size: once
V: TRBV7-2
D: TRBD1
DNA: TGTGCCAGCAGCCCTACAGGGGGCAGTGAAGCTTTCTTT
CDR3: CASSPTGGSEAFF

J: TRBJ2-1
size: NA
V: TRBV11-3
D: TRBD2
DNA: TGTGCCAGCAGCACCCATAGCGGGAGATCCTACAATGAGCAGTTCTTC
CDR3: CASSTHSGRSYNEQFF

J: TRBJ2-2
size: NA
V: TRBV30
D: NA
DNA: TGTGCCTGGAAGAGGGGGTTCAGCGGGGAGCTGTTTTTT
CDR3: CAWKRGFSGELFF

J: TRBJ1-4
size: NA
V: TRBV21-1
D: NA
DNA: TGTGCCAGCAGCAAAGAGGAGGGGCTGAGTGAAAAACTGTTTTTT
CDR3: CASSKEEGLSEKLFF

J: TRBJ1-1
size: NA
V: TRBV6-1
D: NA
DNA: TGTGCCACTCAGGGCACTGAAGCTTTCTTT
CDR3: CATQGTEAFF

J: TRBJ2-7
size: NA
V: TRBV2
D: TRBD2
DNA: TGTGCCAGCAGTTCCGACGGGGGGTTGGCTAGCGGGAGGACCTACGAGCAGTACTTC
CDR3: CASSSDGGLASGRTYEQYF

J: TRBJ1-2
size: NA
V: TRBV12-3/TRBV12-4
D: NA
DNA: TGTGCCAGCAGTTTGCAGGCCTATGGCTACACCTTC
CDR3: CASSLQAYGYTF

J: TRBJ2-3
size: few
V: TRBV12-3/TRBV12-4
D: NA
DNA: TGTGCCAGCAGCCTAGTCACAGATACGCAGTATTTT
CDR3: CASSLVTDTQYF

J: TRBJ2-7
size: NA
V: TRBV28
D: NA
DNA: TGTGCCAGCAGTTTATGGTCCCAGTCAACCTACGAGCAGTACTTC
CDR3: CASSLWSQSTYEQYF

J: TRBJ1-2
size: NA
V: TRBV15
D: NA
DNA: TGTGCCACCAGCAGAGGGGGACATAACTATGGCTACACCTTC
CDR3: CATSRGGHNYGYTF

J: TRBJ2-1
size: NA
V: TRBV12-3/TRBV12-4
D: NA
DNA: TGTGCCAGCAGTTGGGCCCTGGGTGAGCAGTTCTTC
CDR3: CASSWALGEQFF

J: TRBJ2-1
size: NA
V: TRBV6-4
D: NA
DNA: TGTGCCAGCAGTGCCGCCCCAGGGTCCTACAATGAGCAGTTCTTC
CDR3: CASSAAPGSYNEQFF

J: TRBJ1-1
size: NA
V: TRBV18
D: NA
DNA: TGTGCCAGCTCAACGACAGGTTCGAACACTGAAGCTTTCTTT
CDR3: CASSTTGSNTEAFF

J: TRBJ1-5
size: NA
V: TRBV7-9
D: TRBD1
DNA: TGTGCCAGCAGTTGGACAGGCGATCAGCCCCAGCATTTT
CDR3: CASSWTGDQPQHF

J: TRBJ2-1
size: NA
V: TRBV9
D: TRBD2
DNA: TGTGCCAGCAGCTCCAGCGGGGAAACCTACAATGAGCAGTTCTTC
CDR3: CASSSSGETYNEQFF

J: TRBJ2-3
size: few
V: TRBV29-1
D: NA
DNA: TGCAGCGTTGGCCGTACTCCGGCAGATACGCAGTATTTT
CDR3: CSVGRTPADTQYF

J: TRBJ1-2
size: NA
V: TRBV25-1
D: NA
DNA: TGTGCCAGCAGTGACTCCCCCCAGGGCTACACCTTC
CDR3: CASSDSPQGYTF

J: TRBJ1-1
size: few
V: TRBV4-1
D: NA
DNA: TGCGCCAGCAGCTCAGGGGCCATGAACACTGAAGCTTTCTTT
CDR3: CASSSGAMNTEAFF

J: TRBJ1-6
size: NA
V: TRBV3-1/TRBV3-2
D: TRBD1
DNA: TGTGCCAGCAGCCCCCGGGACAGGGCTAATTCACCCCTCCACTTT
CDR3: CASSPRDRANSPLHF

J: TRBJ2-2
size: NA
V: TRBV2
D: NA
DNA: TGTGCCAGCACCTGGGGGGACAGCTTGAACACCGGGGAGCTGTTTTTT
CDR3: CASTWGDSLNTGELFF

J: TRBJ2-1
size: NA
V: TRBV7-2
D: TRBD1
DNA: TGTGCCAGCAGCCCCACAGGGGACGGCTCCTACAATGAGCAGTTCTTC
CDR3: CASSPTGDGSYNEQFF

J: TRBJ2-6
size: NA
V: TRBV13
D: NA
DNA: TGTGCCAGCAGCTCCCTCGGGCTCCAGGGTTCCGGGGCCAACGTCCTGACTTTC
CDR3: CASSSLGLQGSGANVLTF